This TCR beta chain stems from a study of CD8 T cells in Susac syndrome. This CDR3 has 11 residues. Germline V gene data show CDR1 as DFQATT and CDR2 as SNEGSKA (reference sequence). The V end was cut by 0 bases, the J end by 8 bases, with 5 bases between. With random hexamers, reverse transcription was performed on roughly 0.45 to 1 ug of RNA. Each CDR3 protein gets one entry after TCRdb re-called the immunoSEQ multiplex PCR reads with MiXCR. This table holds approximately 210,000 distinct CDR3 sequences, 95% found once. This chain links TRBV20-1 with TRBJ2-1; the D is unclear. The sequenced sample consisted of CD4+ T cells from PBMCs. The receptor was derived from a human donor with multiple sclerosis. The CDR3 DNA sequence: TGCAGTGCTAGAGAGTTGGATGAGCAGTTCTTC. Amino acids: CSARELDEQFF.